These T cell receptor beta chains were read from a single sample in a study of immune evolution from preneoplasia to lung adenocarcinoma. TCRdb's table, derived via immunoSEQ multiplex PCR, lists solely in-frame clones and lacks some. The sample carries over 6,500 clones, roughly 78% recorded once. Sequences were obtained from FFPE adjacent normal lung tissue. These receptors all stem from a person aged 65 to 85 with lung adenocarcinoma. Both conserved end residues are part of each CDR3. Each record gives: CDR3 protein, CDR3 DNA, D gene, V gene, J gene, clone size. A D gene is named only where the DNA matches it firmly. Rows may omit the clone size; those that give it use once, few, many or a size class.

CASSLAPGTGFGYTF	TGTGCCAGCAGCTTAGCCCCAGGGACGGGTTTCGGCTACACCTTC	-	TRBV7-8	TRBJ1-2	-
CASRQQGSSYEQYF	TGTGCCAGCAGGCAACAGGGATCCTCCTACGAGCAGTACTTC	-	TRBV27	TRBJ2-7	-
CASSLLAGRVEQYF	TGTGCCAGCAGTTTGCTAGCGGGTCGGGTGGAGCAGTACTTC	TRBD2	TRBV6-5	TRBJ2-7	-
CASRNLKGNTEAFF	TGTGCCAGTAGGAACCTTAAGGGGAACACTGAAGCTTTCTTT	-	TRBV19	TRBJ1-1	-
CASRGVTEAFF	TGTGCCAGCAGGGGGGTAACTGAAGCTTTCTTT	-	TRBV2	TRBJ1-1	-
CASSLTAGWTGELFF	TGTGCCAGCAGTTTAACCGCGGGATGGACCGGGGAGCTGTTTTTT	-	TRBV27	TRBJ2-2	-
CASSVPPKKTLGELFF	TGTGCCAGCAGCGTCCCCCCAAAAAAGACACTTGGGGAGCTGTTTTTT	-	TRBV9	TRBJ2-2	-
CASSYRQGYGYTF	TGTGCCAGCAGCTACAGACAGGGGTATGGCTACACCTTC	TRBD1	TRBV28	TRBJ1-2	few
CASSLETGVNTEAFF	TGTGCCAGCAGCTTAGAGACAGGAGTGAACACTGAAGCTTTCTTT	-	TRBV7-9	TRBJ1-1	few
CASSPSSQSTYEQYF	TGCGCCAGCAGCCCCTCGTCACAGTCCACCTACGAGCAGTACTTC	-	TRBV4-1	TRBJ2-7	-
CASSQRGGNTGELFF	TGCGCCAGCAGCCAGCGCGGGGGGAACACCGGGGAGCTGTTTTTT	TRBD2	TRBV4-1	TRBJ2-2	-
CAWSPRSALHFSGNTIYF	TGTGCCTGGAGTCCCCGGTCTGCACTGCACTTCTCTGGAAACACCATATATTTT	-	TRBV30	TRBJ1-3	-
CASSTGVRNQPQHF	TGTGCCAGCAGCACAGGGGTTCGCAACCAGCCCCAGCATTTT	TRBD1	TRBV6-5	TRBJ1-5	-
CASIGRGVVGGPGTEAFF	TGTGCCAGCATCGGGAGAGGGGTTGTGGGAGGGCCGGGGACTGAAGCTTTCTTT	-	TRBV21-1	TRBJ1-1	few
CASSQRGAVTNEKLFF	TGTGCCAGCAGCCAAAGGGGGGCCGTGACTAATGAAAAACTGTTTTTT	-	TRBV7-2	TRBJ1-4	-
CASSLTGRGTEAFF	TGTGCCAGCAGCTTAACAGGGAGAGGCACTGAAGCTTTCTTT	-	TRBV11-1	TRBJ1-1	-
CASSQGQGTEHEQFF	TGCGCCAGCAGCCAAGGACAGGGGACGGAGCATGAGCAGTTCTTC	TRBD1	TRBV4-1	TRBJ2-1	-
CASSETSGGGEQYF	TGTGCCAGCAGTGAAACTAGCGGGGGTGGCGAGCAGTACTTC	TRBD2	TRBV2	TRBJ2-7	few
CASREAGNTIYF	TGCGCCAGCAGAGAGGCCGGAAACACCATATATTTT	-	TRBV10-2	TRBJ1-3	-
CASRMTGSSYEQYF	TGTGCCAGTAGGATGACAGGGTCAAGCTACGAGCAGTACTTC	TRBD1	TRBV19	TRBJ2-7	-
CASSQDLNSLDTGELFF	TGCGCCAGCAGCCAAGATTTGAATAGTCTGGACACCGGGGAGCTGTTTTTT	-	TRBV4-1	TRBJ2-2	few
CASSPRAGVSTDTQYF	TGTGCCAGCAGCCCCCGAGCGGGAGTGAGCACAGATACGCAGTATTTT	TRBD2	TRBV11-2	TRBJ2-3	-
CASSDRDRGAGETQYF	TGTGCCAGCAGCGACCGGGACAGGGGAGCAGGGGAGACCCAGTACTTC	TRBD1	TRBV5-4	TRBJ2-5	-
CASSLQGNTEAFF	TGTGCCAGCAGCCTACAGGGGAACACTGAAGCTTTCTTT	-	TRBV6-6	TRBJ1-1	-
CASSQEHSGANVLTF	TGTGCCAGCAGTCAGGAACACTCTGGGGCCAACGTCCTGACTTTC	-	TRBV6-5	TRBJ2-6	-
CASQVIRSGRAVDEQFF	TGTGCCAGCCAAGTTATAAGGAGCGGGAGGGCCGTGGATGAGCAGTTCTTC	TRBD2	TRBV27	TRBJ2-1	-
CASSDSSGGAYNEQFF	TGTGCCAGCAGCGACTCCAGCGGGGGAGCCTACAATGAGCAGTTCTTC	TRBD2	TRBV11-2	TRBJ2-1	-
CASSLVPSSAFF	TGTGCCAGCAGCTTAGTACCAAGTTCGGCTTTCTTT	-	TRBV7-2	TRBJ1-1	few
CASSLNRGVYEQYF	TGTGCCAGCAGCTTAAATCGGGGAGTCTACGAGCAGTACTTC	-	TRBV11-2	TRBJ2-7	-
CASSVGAGVDNEQFF	TGTGCCAGCAGCGTAGGAGCGGGGGTGGACAATGAGCAGTTCTTC	TRBD2	TRBV9	TRBJ2-1	-
CASSLGVRPSGNTIYF	TGTGCCAGCAGCTTAGGGGTCCGTCCCTCTGGAAACACCATATATTTT	-	TRBV11-2	TRBJ1-3	-
CASSGNSPLHF	TGTGCCAGCAGCGGTAATTCACCCCTCCACTTT	-	TRBV28	TRBJ1-6	-
CASWGAGRAEAFF	TGTGCCAGCTGGGGGGCTGGGAGAGCTGAAGCTTTCTTT	-	TRBV7-9	TRBJ1-1	-
CASSRTSGRPDTQYF	TGTGCCAGCAGCCGGACTAGCGGGAGGCCAGATACGCAGTATTTT	TRBD2	TRBV6-5	TRBJ2-3	-
CASSHPGQWNTGELFF	TGCGCCAGCAGCCACCCGGGACAGTGGAACACCGGGGAGCTGTTTTTT	TRBD1	TRBV4-1	TRBJ2-2	-
CASSLVNRGSNEQYF	TGTGCCAGCAGCTTGGTTAACAGGGGCAGCAACGAGCAGTACTTC	TRBD1	TRBV5-6	TRBJ2-7	once
CASSVSGQIGQPQHF	TGTGCCAGCAGTGTTTCTGGGCAGATAGGTCAGCCCCAGCATTTT	-	TRBV2	TRBJ1-5	-
CASSLGGIPWGDEQFF	TGTGCCAGCAGCTTAGGGGGTATTCCTTGGGGCGATGAGCAGTTCTTC	-	TRBV11-2	TRBJ2-1	-
CSVETWRGHYGYTF	TGCAGCGTTGAGACTTGGAGGGGCCACTATGGCTACACCTTC	-	TRBV29-1	TRBJ1-2	-
CASSFGWDTEAFF	TGCGCCAGCAGCTTTGGTTGGGACACTGAAGCTTTCTTT	-	TRBV5-1	TRBJ1-1	-
CASSKQNYGYTF	TGTGCCAGCAGTAAACAGAACTATGGCTACACCTTC	-	TRBV27	TRBJ1-2	-
CASSPRTGQETQYF	TGTGCCAGCAGCCCCCGCACAGGCCAAGAGACCCAGTACTTC	-	TRBV11-2	TRBJ2-5	few
CASSWGSNQPQHF	TGTGCCAGCAGTTGGGGTAGCAATCAGCCCCAGCATTTT	-	TRBV27	TRBJ1-5	-
CASSETGVVASQQYF	TGTGCCAGCAGCGAGACAGGCGTGGTAGCGTCCCAGCAGTACTTC	-	TRBV27	TRBJ2-7	-
CASKDTAAGYTF	TGTGCCAGCAAGGACACCGCCGCTGGCTACACCTTC	-	TRBV19	TRBJ1-2	-